Below are 21 T cell receptor beta chains sequenced from a single sample in a study of shared clonotypes between healthy human individuals. Profiling relied on immunoSEQ multiplex PCR, and the TCRdb table lists in-frame clones only, not all of them. The sample comprises 1.4 million to 1.5 million clones, around 97% of which are singletons, and about 1% rests with the top ten. Sequencing was done on a sample of naive CD4+ T cells sorted from blood. Subset described: CD45RA+ positively selected. The receptors were sampled from a young man in good health.

The genes are TRBV4-1 and TRBJ2-5, with TRBD1 as a possible D gene (7 bases). Germline V gene data show CDR1 as MGHRA and CDR2 as YSYEKL. The germline V and J ends were trimmed by 5 bases and 4 bases, with 20 bases remaining between them. This CDR3 region has 16 residues. The CDR3 loop reads CASSLFKSGGGETQYF. The CDR3 DNA is TGCGCCAGCAGCTTATTTAAGTCAGGGGGAGGAGAGACCCAGTACTTC.

The genes are TRBV18 and TRBJ2-2; 14 nucleotides match TRBD2. Per germline, CDR1 KGHSH and CDR2 LQKENI. The trim removed 4 bases at V and 5 bases at J, leaving 12 bases unmatched. The CDR3 loop spans 19 amino acids. This CDR3 is CASSLPRTSGRRYTGELFF. CDR3 sequence (DNA): TGTGCCAGCTCACTTCCCCGGACTAGCGGGAGGAGGTATACCGGGGAGCTGTTTTTT.

The chain carries TRBV11-3 and TRBJ2-2; unclear D gene. Per the germline V gene, CDR1 is SGHNT and CDR2 is YENEEA. The CDR3 covers 16 residues. Between the trimmed V and J ends, which lost 6 bases and 8 bases, there was a span of 22 bases. Written as DNA, the CDR3 is TGTGCCAGCAGACCATCCAAGGCGCGGTATCCTGGGGAGCTGTTTTTT. This encodes CASRPSKARYPGELFF.

The chain carries TRBV2 and TRBJ1-1; 7 bases align to TRBD1. This CDR3 contains 13 residues. The V gene end was trimmed by 5 bases and the J gene end by 10 bases; junction bases not matched to a gene: 10. Germline CDR1 SNHLY, CDR2 FYNNEI. The CDR3: CASSPGTVFRAFF. DNA for the CDR3: TGTGCCAGCAGTCCCGGGACAGTGTTTCGAGCTTTCTTT.

The chain combines TRBV2 with TRBJ2-1; 9 bases are shared with TRBD2. Trimming cost V 4 bases and J 0 bases; bases outside gene matches: 1. CDR1 SNHLY and CDR2 FYNNEI come from the germline V gene. CDR3 length: 15 amino acids. The CDR3 region is CASSGREGSYNEQFF. The CDR3 coding sequence is TGTGCCAGCAGTGGGCGGGAGGGCTCCTACAATGAGCAGTTCTTC.

The chain recombines TRBV29-1 with TRBJ2-3, with TRBD2 identical over 14 bases. This CDR3 region has 15 residues. CDR1 is SQVTM and CDR2 is ANQGSEA in the germline V gene. V dropped 6 bases and J dropped 4; count of bases not matched to a gene: 6. CDR3 amino acids: CSVSVGLAGADTQYF. DNA for the CDR3: TGCAGCGTGAGCGTGGGACTAGCGGGAGCAGATACGCAGTATTTT.

This clone showed up just once. The sample holds other DNA sequences that translate to the same CDR3. V is TRBV29-1 and J is TRBJ2-5, with no clear D. The V end was cut by 6 bases, the J end by 2 bases, with 13 bases between. This CDR3 is built from 13 residues. Germline V gene lookup returns CDR1 SQVTM and CDR2 ANQGSEA. CDR3 sequence reads: CSVGGRFQETQYF. DNA of the CDR3: TGCAGCGTCGGCGGCCGATTTCAAGAGACCCAGTACTTC.

The chain combines TRBV14 with TRBJ2-1; 10 bases are shared with TRBD2. This CDR3 region has 17 residues. Germline assignment: CDR1 SGHDN and CDR2 FVKESK. With 3 bases clipped from V and 3 bases from J, the junction kept 8 bases outside the gene matches. In nucleotides, the CDR3 is TGTGCCAGCAGCCAGGGACTAGCGCTTTTAAGCTACAATGAGCAGTTCTTC. Residues: CASSQGLALLSYNEQFF. The full variable domain, with the rest looked up from reference TRBV14 and TRBJ2-1, is EAGVTQFPSHSVIEKGQTVTLRCDPISGHDNLYWYRRVMGKEIKFLLHFVKESKQDESGMPNNRFLAERTGGTYSTLKVQPAELEDSGVYFCASSQGLALLSYNEQFFGPGTRLTVL.

This chain joins TRBV10-3 and TRBJ2-3; the match to TRBD2 covers 8 bases. CDR1 ENHRY and CDR2 SYGVKD come from the germline V gene. The J segment lost 4 bases and the V segment lost 6 bases, leaving 3 bases of the junction unmatched. The CDR3 sequence is 13 residues long. CDR3 amino acids: CAIRTGLADTQYF. For the CDR3, the DNA is TGTGCCATCAGGACGGGACTAGCAGATACGCAGTATTTT.

Regarding this clone: The identical CDR3 is also encoded by other nucleotide sequences in the sample. The chain is built from TRBV7-9 and TRBJ1-4; D gene ambiguous. The CDR3 is made up of 12 amino acids. Germline V gene data show CDR1 as SEHNR and CDR2 as FQNEAQ (reference sequence). V was clipped by 1 base and J by 6 bases, with 3 bases between them. The CDR3, as DNA: TGTGCCAGCAGCTTAGGGTATGAAAAACTGTTTTTT. It translates to CASSLGYEKLFF.

Comment on this clone: An end of the junction differs from the germline gene, which may be a read error. The chain employs TRBV7-8 and TRBJ2-7; TRBD1 is a possible D gene (5 bases). CDR3 size: 13 residues. Germline CDR1 is SGHVS and CDR2 is FQNEAQ. CDR3 loop: CASNLQVDYEQYF. CDR3 DNA sequence: TGTGCCAGCAACTTACAGGTTGACTACGAGCAGTACTTC. The whole variable domain, filled in from reference TRBV7-8 and TRBJ2-7, reads GAGVSQSPRYKVAKRGQDVALRCDPISGHVSLFWYQQALGQGPEFLTYFQNEAQLDKSGLPSDRFFAERPEGSVSTLKIQRTQQEDSAVYLCASNLQVDYEQYFGPGTRLTVT.

The chain combines TRBV29-1 with TRBJ2-1; 7 bases agree with TRBD1. The junction had 14 bases not matched to a gene; V was cut back by 5 bases and J by 4 bases. This CDR3 is 16 amino acids long. The V gene's germline CDR1 is SQVTM and CDR2 ANQGSEA. The CDR3 protein is CSVRSAKTGFYNEQFF. The CDR3 region has the DNA TGCAGCGTTCGGTCGGCGAAGACAGGGTTTTACAATGAGCAGTTCTTC.

V and J are TRBV9 and TRBJ1-5; 7 nucleotides agree with TRBD1. Germline trimming cut 4 bases from V and 6 bases from J; bases unmatched to any gene: 10. The CDR3 contains 15 residues. From germline, CDR1 is SGDLS and CDR2 YYNGEE. The CDR3 DNA reads as TGTGCCAGCAGCACTGAACAGGGGTTTGGTCAGCCCCAGCATTTT. Its protein is CASSTEQGFGQPQHF. Full variable domain (remainder filled in from reference TRBV9 and TRBJ1-5): DSGVTQTPKHLITATGQRVTLRCSPRSGDLSVYWYQQSLDQGLQFLIQYYNGEERAKGNILERFSAQQFPDLHSELNLSSLELGDSALYFCASSTEQGFGQPQHFGDGTRLSIL.

The J gene is TRBJ2-2, the V gene TRBV19; 11 bases fit TRBD1. The CDR3 sequence is 15 residues long. V lost 4 bases and J lost 3; bases outside the gene matches: 1. Germline V gene data show CDR1 as LNHDA and CDR2 as SQIVND (reference sequence). The CDR3 region is CASSRDRGYTGELFF. CDR3 coding DNA: TGTGCCAGTAGTAGGGACAGGGGGTACACCGGGGAGCTGTTTTTT.

This chain links TRBV27 with TRBJ2-2; TRBD1 aligns across 8 bases. Losses at the gene ends were 7 bases for V and 5 bases for J; bases not matched to a gene: 6. The germline V gene has CDR1 MNHEY and CDR2 SMNVEV (reference sequence). The CDR3 runs to 14 residues. CDR3 DNA sequence: TGTGCCAGCACCACAGGGGGATGGACCGGGGAGCTGTTTTTT. This codes for CASTTGGWTGELFF.

The gene calls are TRBV5-4 and TRBJ2-7; TRBD1 matches 12 bases. V was pared by 4 bases and J by 2 bases, with 4 bases of the junction left unmatched. In germline, CDR1 is SGHNT, CDR2 YYREEE (reference sequence). The CDR3 is 15 amino acids. The CDR3 sequence is CASSHGTGGAYEQYF. For the CDR3, the DNA is TGTGCCAGCAGCCACGGGACAGGGGGCGCCTACGAGCAGTACTTC.

The V call is TRBV9, the J call TRBJ2-5; D possibly corresponds to TRBD1 (7 bases). The CDR3 is made up of 15 amino acids. V was trimmed by 3 bases and J by 0 bases, leaving 12 bases between them. Germline CDR1 and CDR2: SGDLS and YYNGEE. The CDR3 DNA reads as TGTGCCAGCAGCGCGGGGGACAGAGACCAAGAGACCCAGTACTTC. Its protein product is CASSAGDRDQETQYF. The variable domain in full, completed from reference TRBV9 and TRBJ2-5, reads DSGVTQTPKHLITATGQRVTLRCSPRSGDLSVYWYQQSLDQGLQFLIQYYNGEERAKGNILERFSAQQFPDLHSELNLSSLELGDSALYFCASSAGDRDQETQYFGPGTRLLVL.

The chain combines TRBV27 with TRBJ2-5; D might be TRBD1 or TRBD2, each matching 5 bases. The germline V gene has CDR1 MNHEY and CDR2 SMNVEV (reference sequence). Trimming pared 7 bases from V and 5 bases from J, leaving 23 bases between. CDR3 length: 16 residues. The CDR3 here is CASKPALGLGTETQYF. Written as DNA, the CDR3 is TGTGCCAGCAAACCAGCCCTAGGATTGGGGACCGAGACCCAGTACTTC.

Concerning this clone: Other DNA sequences from this sample encode an identical CDR3 as well. This sequence joins TRBV29-1 and TRBJ1-2; no clear D gene. With 3 bases removed from V and 8 bases from J, the gap between germline ends came to 4 bases. The CDR3 is made up of 9 amino acids. Germline V gene data show CDR1 as SQVTM and CDR2 as ANQGSEA. The CDR3 sequence: CSVDRGYTF. The CDR3 DNA follows: TGCAGCGTTGACCGCGGCTACACCTTC.

With regard to this clone: The sample contains more than one DNA sequence encoding this CDR3. The rearrangement links TRBV7-9 to TRBJ2-1; D could derive from TRBD1 or TRBD2 (5 bases each). The V end was cut by 1 base, the J end by 6 bases, with 10 bases between. Germline V lookup: CDR1 SEHNR, CDR2 FQNEAQ (reference sequence). This CDR3 comprises 14 residues. DNA for the CDR3: TGTGCCAGCAGCTTAGGGGGACCCGGCAATGAGCAGTTCTTC. Residues: CASSLGGPGNEQFF.

This clone came up once. V usage is TRBV29-1 and J usage is TRBJ2-7, with a possible D match to TRBD2 (6 bases). The V and J ends lost 8 bases and 3 bases respectively, with 23 bases between them. CDR3 length: 15 amino acids. CDR1 is SQVTM, CDR2 ANQGSEA, per germline. The CDR3 bases are TGCAGCTCCGACCCCGACCGGGACTCAATCTACGAGCAGTACTTC. This gives the protein CSSDPDRDSIYEQYF.